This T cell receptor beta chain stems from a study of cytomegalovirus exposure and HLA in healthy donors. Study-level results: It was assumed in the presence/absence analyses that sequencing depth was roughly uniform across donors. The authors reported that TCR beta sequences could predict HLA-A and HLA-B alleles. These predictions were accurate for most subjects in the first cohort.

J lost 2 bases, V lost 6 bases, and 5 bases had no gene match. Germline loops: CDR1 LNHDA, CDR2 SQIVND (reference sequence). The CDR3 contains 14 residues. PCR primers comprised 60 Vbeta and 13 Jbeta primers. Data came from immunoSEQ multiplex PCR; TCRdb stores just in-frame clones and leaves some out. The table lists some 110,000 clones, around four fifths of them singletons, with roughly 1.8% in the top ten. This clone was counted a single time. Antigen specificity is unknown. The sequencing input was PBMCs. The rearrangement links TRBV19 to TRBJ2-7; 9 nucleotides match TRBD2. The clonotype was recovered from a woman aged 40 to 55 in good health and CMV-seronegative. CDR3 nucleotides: TGTGCCAGTAGGGCGGGAGGGTACACCTACGAGCAGTACTTC. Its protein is CASRAGGYTYEQYF.